The source of this T cell receptor beta chain is a study of blood T cells in healthy people across ages. It was with a sample-barcoded 5' primer and a J-beta primer mix that a second PCR of about 7 to 12 cycles was run. TCRdb re-called the 5' RACE reads with MiXCR, one entry per CDR3 protein. This table has 850,000 to 1,000,000 distinct CDR3 sequences, about 53% appearing once. CDR1 is MNHEY and CDR2 is SMNVEV in the germline V gene (reference sequence). The CDR3 numbers 15 amino acids, ends counted. Broader study findings: Significant beta diversity loss was already apparent by age roughly 43, declining roughly linearly.

Concerning this clonotype: Its antigen remains unknown. The DNA is left out, because the CDR3 cannot be placed on it with certainty; the CDR3 is given as TCRdb lists it.

This receptor was taken from a woman between 55 and 75 years old in good health. The sample taken for sequencing was blood. The chain combines TRBV27 with TRBJ2-6; the DNA was not compared with TRBD1, the D call given in the table. The CDR3 is CASSPWGPGANVPTF.